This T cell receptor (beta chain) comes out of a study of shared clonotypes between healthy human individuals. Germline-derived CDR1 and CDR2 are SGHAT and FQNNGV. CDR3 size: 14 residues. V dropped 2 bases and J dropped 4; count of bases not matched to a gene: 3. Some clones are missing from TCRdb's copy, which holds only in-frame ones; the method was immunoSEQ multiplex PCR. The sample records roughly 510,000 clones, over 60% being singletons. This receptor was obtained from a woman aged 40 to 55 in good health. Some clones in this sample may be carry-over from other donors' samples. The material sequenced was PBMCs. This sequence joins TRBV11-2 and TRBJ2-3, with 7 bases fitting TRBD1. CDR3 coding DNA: TGTGCCAGCAGCTTAAGGACAGGTTCAGATACGCAGTATTTT. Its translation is CASSLRTGSDTQYF.